Following are 25 T cell receptor beta chains from one sample sequenced in a study of long-term antiretroviral therapy in people with HIV. Researchers ran immunoSEQ v3.0 at survey level. The data were produced by immunoSEQ multiplex PCR, yet TCRdb's version contains in-frame clones alone and is incomplete. Seen here are 48,000 or so clones, roughly four fifths observed once, and the top ten hold under 3.5%. Here the sequenced sample was unsorted PBMCs, taken 0.8 years after starting antiretroviral therapy. The receptors shown here come from a woman under 30 with HIV.

The V call is TRBV19, the J call TRBJ2-7; the D gene is possibly TRBD2 (6 bases). Germline-derived CDR1 and CDR2 are LNHDA and SQIVND (reference sequence). This CDR3 has 14 residues. V was clipped by 3 bases and J by 5 bases, with 14 bases between them. The CDR3 DNA reads as TGTGCCAGTAGTATGGGTAGCGGTCCCAACGAGCAGTACTTC. Protein product: CASSMGSGPNEQYF.

This clone was detected only once. V usage is TRBV7-9 and J usage is TRBJ2-5; D remains ambiguous. The germline V and J ends were trimmed by 5 bases and 4 bases, with 8 bases remaining between them. Germline CDR1 SEHNR, CDR2 FQNEAQ (reference sequence). The CDR3 is 12 residues long. The CDR3 DNA reads TGTGCCAGCAGCCTAGTAGGAGAGACCCAGTACTTC. Its translation is CASSLVGETQYF.

This chain connects TRBV4-1 to TRBJ1-4; no clear D. Trimming pared 5 bases from V and 8 bases from J, leaving 12 bases between. The CDR3 has 13 amino acids. Germline V gene lookup returns CDR1 MGHRA and CDR2 YSYEKL. The CDR3 loop is CASSYRGEEKLFF. In DNA, the CDR3 is TGCGCCAGCAGCTACCGGGGTGAGGAAAAACTGTTTTTT.

The chain carries TRBV2 and TRBJ2-1, with D tentatively TRBD1 (6 bases). Trimming shortened V by 8 bases and J by 7 bases, and 15 bases separated the two germline ends. Germline CDR1 is SNHLY and CDR2 is FYNNEI. CDR3 length equals 13 residues. The CDR3 is CASERERGNEQFF. The CDR3 DNA reads TGTGCCAGCGAACGGGAAAGGGGGAATGAGCAGTTCTTC.

The J gene is TRBJ1-2, the V gene TRBV28; no clear D gene. The CDR3 has 12 residues. Germline assignment: CDR1 MDHEN and CDR2 SYDVKM. The V end lost 4 bases, the J end lost 4 bases, and 7 bases lay between the germline ends. The CDR3 loop is CASSSSFYGYTF. The CDR3 nucleotides are TGTGCCAGCAGTTCGTCCTTCTATGGCTACACCTTC.

V gene TRBV27 combines with J gene TRBJ2-1; 8 bases line up with TRBD2. V gave up 5 bases and J gave up 5 bases; unmatched junction bases: 14. The CDR3 extends over 17 amino acids. Per the germline V gene, CDR1 is MNHEY and CDR2 is SMNVEV (reference sequence). CDR3 sequence reads: CASSPRGSGIRDNEQFF. The CDR3 bases are TGTGCCAGCAGTCCCCGTGGTAGCGGGATACGGGACAATGAGCAGTTCTTC.

V and J are TRBV5-4 and TRBJ2-3, with D perhaps matching TRBD1 or TRBD2 (6 bases each). Trimming took 4 bases from V and 5 from J, leaving 11 bases between them. The CDR3 consists of 13 residues. Germline CDR1 is SGHNT and CDR2 is YYREEE (reference sequence). The CDR3 reads CASSPEGGDTQYF. DNA for the CDR3: TGTGCCAGCAGCCCCGAGGGGGGAGATACGCAGTATTTT.

The chain has TRBV7-9 and TRBJ2-7, with 7 bases aligning to TRBD1. This CDR3 is 15 amino acids long. After removal of 5 bases from V and 2 bases from J, the junction contained 9 bases not matched to a gene. The V gene's germline CDR1 is SEHNR and CDR2 FQNEAQ (reference sequence). CDR3 coding DNA: TGTGCCAGCAGCGCGAGATTGACAGGGCCCTACGAGCAGTACTTC. Its protein product is CASSARLTGPYEQYF.

The chain joins TRBV7-6 to TRBJ2-2; tentatively, D is TRBD2 (6 bases). Trimming cost V 4 bases and J 0 bases, with 12 bases left between them. The CDR3 has 16 residues. Germline assignment: CDR1 SGHVS and CDR2 FNYEAQ. CDR3 sequence (DNA): TGTGCCAGCAGCTCCCCCGGGACTTCGAACACCGGGGAGCTGTTTTTT. This codes for CASSSPGTSNTGELFF.

The chain carries TRBV27 and TRBJ1-5; 8 positions agree with TRBD1. Per the germline V gene, CDR1 is MNHEY and CDR2 is SMNVEV (reference sequence). Losses at the gene ends were 4 bases for V and 0 bases for J; bases not matched to a gene: 8. This CDR3 region has 17 residues. CDR3 amino acids: CASSSETGAYSNQPQHF. The CDR3 bases are TGTGCCAGCAGTTCGGAGACAGGGGCTTATAGCAATCAGCCCCAGCATTTT.

The chain combines TRBV9 with TRBJ1-2, with D uncertain. CDR1 and CDR2 from the germline V gene are SGDLS and YYNGEE. The CDR3 has 15 residues. Trimming stripped 0 bases from V and 2 bases from J, with 11 bases between. CDR3: CASSVGGPLNYGYTF. The CDR3 nucleotides are TGTGCCAGCAGCGTAGGTGGTCCCCTAAACTATGGCTACACCTTC. The variable domain in full, with the rest retrieved from reference TRBV9 and TRBJ1-2, is DSGVTQTPKHLITATGQRVTLRCSPRSGDLSVYWYQQSLDQGLQFLIQYYNGEERAKGNILERFSAQQFPDLHSELNLSSLELGDSALYFCASSVGGPLNYGYTFGSGTRLTVV.

The J gene is TRBJ1-5, the V gene TRBV6-6; 9 positions agree with TRBD1. The germline V gene encodes CDR1 MNHNY and CDR2 SVGAGI (reference sequence). The J segment lost 2 bases and the V segment lost 5 bases, leaving 7 bases of the junction unmatched. This CDR3 spans 16 amino acids. The chain's CDR3 is CASSRLGQGGNQPQHF. CDR3 DNA: TGTGCCAGCAGTCGGTTGGGACAGGGTGGCAATCAGCCCCAGCATTTT.

This chain connects TRBV4-3 to TRBJ2-3; 10 bases line up with TRBD2. V was clipped by 4 bases and J by 6 bases; unmatched bases: 7. CDR3 size: 15 residues. The germline gives CDR1 LGHNA, CDR2 YSLEER. The CDR3: CASSPGTSDMDTQYF. The CDR3 nucleotides read TGCGCCAGCAGCCCCGGGACTAGCGACATGGATACGCAGTATTTT.

This clone was picked up a small number of times. This rearrangement joins TRBV11-2 to TRBJ1-2, with 7 bases that match TRBD1. V lost 5 bases and J lost 8; bases outside the gene matches: 5. The CDR3 extends over 12 amino acids. Germline values: CDR1 SGHAT, CDR2 FQNNGV. The CDR3 region is CASSRQGLGYTF. The CDR3 nucleotides read TGTGCCAGCAGCCGACAGGGTCTGGGCTACACCTTC.

V usage is TRBV4-3 and J usage is TRBJ2-7, with 10 nucleotides matching TRBD1. V shed 0 bases, J shed 3 bases, and the junction held 2 bases outside the gene matches. The CDR3 consists of 15 residues. Germline CDR1 reads LGHNA; CDR2 reads YSLEER. CDR3 in DNA: TGCGCCAGCAGCCAAGAAAGGACAGGGGGCTACGAGCAGTACTTC. Translating it yields CASSQERTGGYEQYF.

The rearrangement joins TRBV6-6 to TRBJ1-1; 7 bases match TRBD1. Germline trimming cut 5 bases from V and 5 bases from J; bases unmatched to any gene: 5. CDR1 MNHNY and CDR2 SVGAGI come from the germline V gene (reference sequence). This CDR3 has 13 amino acids. The chain's CDR3 is CASSNTGETEAFF. In DNA form, the CDR3 reads TGTGCCAGCAGTAATACAGGGGAGACTGAAGCTTTCTTT.

The V call is TRBV7-2, the J call TRBJ2-7, with 9 bases aligning to TRBD2. The germline V gene has CDR1 SGHTA and CDR2 FQGNSA. The CDR3 contains 16 residues. V trimming: 4 bases; J trimming: 7 bases; junction bases outside the gene matches: 14. The CDR3, as DNA: TGTGCCAGCAGCTCTCCGCGGGCGGGAGGGCCGGGAGAGCAGTACTTC. Protein product: CASSSPRAGGPGEQYF.

This sequence joins TRBV5-1 and TRBJ2-7; 8 nucleotides agree with TRBD1. V dropped 2 bases and J dropped 5; count of bases not matched to a gene: 6. Germline lookup yields CDR1 SGHRS and CDR2 YFSETQ. The CDR3 is 14 residues long. CDR3 DNA: TGCGCCAGCAGCTTCCATCAGGGGGCCGACGAGCAGTACTTC. Translating gives CASSFHQGADEQYF.

The chain carries TRBV11-2 and TRBJ2-7, with 7 bases fitting TRBD1. V lost 0 bases to trimming and J lost 5 bases; unmatched junction nucleotides: 4. The CDR3 length is 14 residues. The germline V gene encodes CDR1 SGHAT and CDR2 FQNNGV. As DNA, the CDR3 is TGTGCCAGCAGCTTAGAACAGGGGTACCACGAGCAGTACTTC. Its translation: CASSLEQGYHEQYF.

V is TRBV11-2 and J is TRBJ1-1; TRBD1 matches at 7 bases. The CDR3 has 14 amino acids. Germline trimming cut 1 base from V and 5 bases from J; bases unmatched to any gene: 4. The germline gives CDR1 SGHAT, CDR2 FQNNGV. The CDR3 coding sequence is TGTGCCAGCAGCTTAGTGAAGGGGGCAACTGAAGCTTTCTTT. Translation gives CASSLVKGATEAFF.

V and J are TRBV19 and TRBJ1-4; D is possibly TRBD1 (5 bases). Trimming stripped 6 bases from V and 13 bases from J, with 12 bases between. The CDR3 contains 11 residues. Looked up from germline, CDR1 is LNHDA and CDR2 is SQIVND (reference sequence). In nucleotides, the CDR3 is TGTGCCAGTAGGGATACAGGAAGACTGTTTTTT. This translates into CASRDTGRLFF.

This chain uses TRBV7-6 with TRBJ2-7; 8 bases line up with TRBD2. This CDR3 comprises 17 residues. Germline V lookup: CDR1 SGHVS, CDR2 FNYEAQ. V trimming: 4 bases; J trimming: 0 bases; junction bases outside the gene matches: 11. The CDR3 coding sequence is TGTGCCAGCAGCTCCGGTCCTGCAGCGGGAGTCTCCTACGAGCAGTACTTC. Encoded protein: CASSSGPAAGVSYEQYF.

The chain couples TRBV28 to TRBJ1-2, with D uncertain. Germline CDR1 is MDHEN and CDR2 is SYDVKM. The CDR3 is 12 residues long. V was cut by 2 bases and J by 8 bases, with 9 bases left in between. CDR3 in amino acids: CASSLRVGGYTF. CDR3 nucleotide sequence: TGTGCCAGCAGTTTAAGGGTAGGGGGCTACACCTTC.

Comments on this clone: The same CDR3 arises from other DNA sequences in this sample as well. This chain connects TRBV19 to TRBJ1-1; D is ambiguous. Trimming took off 3 bases at V and 5 bases at J, with 4 bases between the two ends. The CDR3 sequence is 11 residues long. In germline, CDR1 is LNHDA, CDR2 SQIVND (reference sequence). CDR3 sequence: CASSIVTEAFF. In nucleotides, the CDR3 is TGTGCCAGTAGTATTGTTACTGAAGCTTTCTTT. Together with reference TRBV19 and TRBJ1-1, the CDR3 gives the full variable domain: DGGITQSPKYLFRKEGQNVTLSCEQNLNHDAMYWYRQDPGQGLRLIYYSQIVNDFQKGDIAEGYSVSREKKESFPLTVTSAQKNPTAFYLCASSIVTEAFFGQGTRLTVV.

This chain connects TRBV6-6 to TRBJ2-3; D remains unclear. This CDR3 comprises 10 residues. The V end was cut by 6 bases, the J end by 9 bases, with 7 bases between. Germline V lookup: CDR1 MNHNY, CDR2 SVGAGI (reference sequence). The CDR3 nucleotides are TGTGCCAGCAGCCTTCAAACGCAGTATTTT. As protein: CASSLQTQYF.